These 8 T cell receptor beta chains originate from one sample sequenced in a study of shared clonotypes between healthy human individuals. The assay was immunoSEQ multiplex PCR, and TCRdb's table has in-frame clones only and misses some. In the table there are some 650,000 clones, 95% to 98% of which are singletons. The source material was naive CD4+ T cells sorted from blood. Regarding subset: CD45RA+ positively selected. The receptors originated from a woman younger than 45 in good health.

The rearrangement joins TRBV2 to TRBJ1-5, with D unclear. The CDR3 length is 14 residues. CDR1 and CDR2 (germline): SNHLY, FYNNEI. V lost 1 base, J lost 5 bases, and 9 bases lay in between. CDR3 DNA: TGTGCCAGCAGTGAAGTCAAGCACTATCAGCCCCAGCATTTT. Its protein product is CASSEVKHYQPQHF.

The CDR3 spells CASSEVGQGPTQYF. The CDR3 nucleotides read TGTGCCAGCAGTGAGGTCGGACAGGGGCCAACCCAGTACTTC. The rearrangement uses TRBV6-1 and TRBJ2-5, with 9 bases that match TRBD1. This CDR3 region has 14 residues. Looked up from germline, CDR1 is MNHNS and CDR2 is SASEGT. Unmatched junction bases numbered 7, after V lost 3 bases and J lost 8 bases.

The chain combines TRBV28 with TRBJ2-1; D tentatively fits TRBD1 or TRBD2 (5 bases each). This CDR3 is built from 15 residues. Germline V gene lookup returns CDR1 MDHEN and CDR2 SYDVKM. V was pared by 7 bases and J by 0 bases, with 13 bases between. The CDR3: CASIHRRSSYNEQFF. For the CDR3, the DNA is TGTGCCAGCATCCACAGGAGGAGCTCCTACAATGAGCAGTTCTTC.

This chain links TRBV19 with TRBJ2-3, with D perhaps matching TRBD1 or TRBD2 (5 bases each). The V end lost 0 bases, the J end lost 3 bases, and 19 bases lay between the germline ends. The CDR3 runs 18 residues. Germline V gene sequence: CDR1 LNHDA, CDR2 SQIVND (reference sequence). The CDR3 DNA is TGTGCCAGTAGTATAGATCCCTGGGGGACCCGCTGGACAGATACGCAGTATTTT. As protein: CASSIDPWGTRWTDTQYF.

The chain has TRBV7-6 and TRBJ2-7, with 8 bases identical to TRBD1. This CDR3 region has 15 residues. In germline, CDR1 is SGHVS, CDR2 FNYEAQ. The V segment lost 5 bases and the J segment 3 bases; nucleotides outside the gene matches: 9. The CDR3 spells CASSRTGTGFYEQYF. The CDR3 DNA is TGTGCCAGCAGCCGGACCGGGACAGGCTTCTACGAGCAGTACTTC. Based on the CDR3 plus reference TRBV7-6 and TRBJ2-7, the full variable domain is GAGVSQSPRYKVTKRGQDVALRCDPISGHVSLYWYRQALGQGPEFLTYFNYEAQQDKSGLPNDRFSAERPEGSISTLTIQRTEQRDSAMYRCASSRTGTGFYEQYFGPGTRLTVT.

CDR3 nucleotide sequence: TGCGCCAGCAGCCAAGAACTAGTTGGCGGGAGCTCCTACAATGAGCAGTTCTTC. As protein: CASSQELVGGSSYNEQFF. J is TRBJ2-1 and V is TRBV4-1; TRBD2 agrees at 7 bases. The J segment lost 0 bases and the V segment lost 0 bases, leaving 8 bases of the junction unmatched. Germline CDR1 reads MGHRA; CDR2 reads YSYEKL. The length of the CDR3 is 18 residues.

The chain carries TRBV7-8 and TRBJ1-3; tentatively, D is TRBD1 (5 bases). CDR1 SGHVS and CDR2 FQNEAQ come from the germline V gene. Trimming shortened V by 1 base and J by 4 bases, and 20 bases separated the two germline ends. The CDR3 consists of 18 residues. The DNA for the CDR3 is TGTGCCAGCAGCTTAGACCGGCGGGGCAGGGTGGCCGGAAACACCATATATTTT. Amino acid sequence: CASSLDRRGRVAGNTIYF. The full variable domain, completed using reference TRBV7-8 and TRBJ1-3, is GAGVSQSPRYKVAKRGQDVALRCDPISGHVSLFWYQQALGQGPEFLTYFQNEAQLDKSGLPSDRFFAERPEGSVSTLKIQRTQQEDSAVYLCASSLDRRGRVAGNTIYFGEGSWLTVV.

About this clone: Other DNA sequences in the same sample also yield this CDR3. The chain recombines TRBV18 with TRBJ2-7; D is tentatively TRBD1 or TRBD2 (5 bases each). The CDR3 is 13 amino acids. With 3 bases removed from V and 6 bases from J, the gap between germline ends came to 12 bases. Germline V CDR1 and CDR2: KGHSH, LQKENI. The CDR3: CASSPGTGREQYF. As DNA, the CDR3 is TGTGCCAGCTCACCGGGGACCGGTCGCGAGCAGTACTTC.